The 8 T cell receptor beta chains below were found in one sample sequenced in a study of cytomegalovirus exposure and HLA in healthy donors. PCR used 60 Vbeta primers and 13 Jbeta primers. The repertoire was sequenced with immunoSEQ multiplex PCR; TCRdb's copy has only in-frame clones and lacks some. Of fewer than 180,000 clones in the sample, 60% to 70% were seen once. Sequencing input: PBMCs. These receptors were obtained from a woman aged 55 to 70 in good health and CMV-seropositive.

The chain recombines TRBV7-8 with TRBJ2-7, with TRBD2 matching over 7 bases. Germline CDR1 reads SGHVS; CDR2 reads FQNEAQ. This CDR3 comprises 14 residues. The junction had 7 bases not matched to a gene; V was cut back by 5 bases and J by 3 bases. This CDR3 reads CASSVDGGGYEQYF. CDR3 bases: TGTGCCAGCAGCGTCGACGGCGGGGGCTACGAGCAGTACTTC.

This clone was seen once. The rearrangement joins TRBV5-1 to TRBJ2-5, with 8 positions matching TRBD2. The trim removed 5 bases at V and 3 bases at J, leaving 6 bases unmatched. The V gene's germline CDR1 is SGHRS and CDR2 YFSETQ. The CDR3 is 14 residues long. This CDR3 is CASREPGGEETQYF. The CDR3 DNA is TGCGCCAGCAGAGAACCCGGGGGGGAAGAGACCCAGTACTTC.

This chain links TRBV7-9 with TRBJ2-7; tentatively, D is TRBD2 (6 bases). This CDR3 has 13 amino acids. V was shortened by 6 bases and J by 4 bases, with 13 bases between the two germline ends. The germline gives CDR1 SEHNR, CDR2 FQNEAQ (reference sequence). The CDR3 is CASRGGENYEQYF. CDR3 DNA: TGTGCCAGCAGGGGAGGAGAGAATTACGAGCAGTACTTC. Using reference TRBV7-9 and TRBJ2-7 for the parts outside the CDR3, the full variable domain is DTGVSQNPRHKITKRGQNVTFRCDPISEHNRLYWYRQTLGQGPEFLTYFQNEAQLEKSRLLSDRFSAERPKGSFSTLEIQRTEQGDSAMYLCASRGGENYEQYFGPGTRLTVT.

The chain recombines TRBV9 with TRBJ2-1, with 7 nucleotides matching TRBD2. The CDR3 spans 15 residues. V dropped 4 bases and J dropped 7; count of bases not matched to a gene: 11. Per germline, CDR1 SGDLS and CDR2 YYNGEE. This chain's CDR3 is CASSPMTLSGNEQFF. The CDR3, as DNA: TGTGCCAGCAGCCCGATGACCCTTAGCGGGAATGAGCAGTTCTTC.

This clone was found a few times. The CDR3, as DNA: TGTGCCAGCAGTTTTCGTCAGGGGCCTCAGCCCCAGCATTTT. Translating it yields CASSFRQGPQPQHF. V and J are TRBV28 and TRBJ1-5, with D possibly TRBD1 on 6 matching bases. This CDR3 has 14 residues. Trimming pared 3 bases from V and 6 bases from J, leaving 12 bases between. The germline gives CDR1 MDHEN, CDR2 SYDVKM. Looking up the rest from reference TRBV28 and TRBJ1-5 gives the full variable domain: DVKVTQSSRYLVKRTGEKVFLECVQDMDHENMFWYRQDPGLGLRLIYFSYDVKMKEKGDIPEGYSVSREKKERFSLILESASTNQTSMYLCASSFRQGPQPQHFGDGTRLSIL.

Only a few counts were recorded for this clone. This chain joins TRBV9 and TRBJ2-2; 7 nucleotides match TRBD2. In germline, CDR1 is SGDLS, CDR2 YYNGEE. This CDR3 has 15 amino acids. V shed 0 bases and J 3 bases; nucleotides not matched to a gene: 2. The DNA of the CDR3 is TGTGCCAGCAGCGTAGGGGACTACTACACCGGGGAGCTGTTTTTT. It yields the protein CASSVGDYYTGELFF.

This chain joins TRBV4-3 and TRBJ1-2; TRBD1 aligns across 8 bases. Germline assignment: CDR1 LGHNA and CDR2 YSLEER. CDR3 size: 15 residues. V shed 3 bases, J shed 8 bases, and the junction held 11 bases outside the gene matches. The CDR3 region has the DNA TGCGCCAGCAGCCACTTGGGGCAGGGGGCTGGAGGCTACACCTTC. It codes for CASSHLGQGAGGYTF.

This CDR3 is CASSTIRWREGGNTGELFF. The CDR3 region has the DNA TGTGCCAGTAGTACAATAAGGTGGCGGGAGGGGGGCAACACCGGGGAGCTGTTTTTT. The chain has TRBV19 and TRBJ2-2; TRBD2 aligns across 9 bases. Germline CDR1 LNHDA, CDR2 SQIVND (reference sequence). The junction had 14 bases not matched to a gene; V was cut back by 4 bases and J by 2 bases. The CDR3 has 19 residues. Full variable domain (rest looked up from reference TRBV19 and TRBJ2-2): DGGITQSPKYLFRKEGQNVTLSCEQNLNHDAMYWYRQDPGQGLRLIYYSQIVNDFQKGDIAEGYSVSREKKESFPLTVTSAQKNPTAFYLCASSTIRWREGGNTGELFFGEGSRLTVL.